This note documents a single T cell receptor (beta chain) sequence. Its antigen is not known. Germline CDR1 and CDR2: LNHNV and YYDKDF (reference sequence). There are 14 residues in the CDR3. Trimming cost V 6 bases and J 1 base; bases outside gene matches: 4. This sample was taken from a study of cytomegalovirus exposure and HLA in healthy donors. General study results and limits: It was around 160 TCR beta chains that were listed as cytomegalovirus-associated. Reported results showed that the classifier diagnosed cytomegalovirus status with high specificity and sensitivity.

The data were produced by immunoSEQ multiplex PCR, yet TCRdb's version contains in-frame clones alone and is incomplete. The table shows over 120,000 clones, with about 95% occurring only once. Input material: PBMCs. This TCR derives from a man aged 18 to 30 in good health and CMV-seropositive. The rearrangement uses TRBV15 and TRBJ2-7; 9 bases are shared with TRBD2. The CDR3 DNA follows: TGTGCCACCAGAGCGGCGGGAGGGTCCTACGAGCAGTACTTC. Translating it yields CATRAAGGSYEQYF. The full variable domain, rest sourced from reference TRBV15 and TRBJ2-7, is DAMVIQNPRYQVTQFGKPVTLSCSQTLNHNVMYWYQQKSSQAPKLLFHYYDKDFNNEADTPDNFQSRRPNTSFCFLDIRSPGLGDTAMYLCATRAAGGSYEQYFGPGTRLTVT.